The table lists the clone carrying this T cell receptor (beta chain) with a few counts. This sample is part of a study of T cells in Graves' hyperthyroidism and ophthalmopathy. There were TCR beta CDR3 regions amplified from RNA transcripts. The HTBI set primed first-round TCR CDR3 RT-PCR. TCRdb independently ran MiXCR on the multiplex PCR reads; one entry per CDR3 protein. The repertoire holds a few hundred thousand distinct CDR3 sequences, with about 15% as singletons. The V gene's germline CDR1 is ENHRY and CDR2 SYGVKD. V lost 5 bases to trimming and J lost 3 bases, with 14 bases between them. The CDR3 contains 14 residues. For Graves' hyperthyroidism to be stable, ophthalmopathy could not progress within 18 months.

This chain uses TRBV10-3 with TRBJ2-7; D not certain. The origin of this receptor is a woman in her 30s with Graves' hyperthyroidism. The material sequenced was blood. This CDR3 is CAISNGVNSYEQYF. Here the CDR3 DNA reads TGTGCCATCAGTAATGGGGTAAATAGCTACGAGCAGTACTTC.